This entry lists 21 T cell receptor beta chains sequenced from one sample in a study of cytomegalovirus exposure and HLA in healthy donors. PCR was performed using 60 Vbeta and 13 Jbeta primers. The data were produced by immunoSEQ multiplex PCR, yet TCRdb's version contains in-frame clones alone and is incomplete. Among approximately 120,000 clones, 72% were seen once, and the ten largest hold 3% to 4%. The source material was PBMCs. These receptors came from a man aged 25 to 45 in good health and CMV-seronegative.

V is TRBV7-8 and J is TRBJ2-1; 10 bases fit TRBD2. The CDR3 loop spans 16 amino acids. V dropped 5 bases and J dropped 8; count of bases not matched to a gene: 12. Germline CDR1 SGHVS, CDR2 FQNEAQ. The CDR3 here is CASSAHLAGGGYEQFF. CDR3 bases: TGTGCCAGCAGCGCCCATTTAGCGGGGGGCGGGTATGAGCAGTTCTTC. The variable domain in full, completed from reference TRBV7-8 and TRBJ2-1, reads GAGVSQSPRYKVAKRGQDVALRCDPISGHVSLFWYQQALGQGPEFLTYFQNEAQLDKSGLPSDRFFAERPEGSVSTLKIQRTQQEDSAVYLCASSAHLAGGGYEQFFGPGTRLTVL.

The V gene is TRBV5-1, the J gene TRBJ2-1, with 14 nucleotides matching TRBD2. The V and J ends lost 4 bases and 0 bases, in that order; junction bases with no gene match: 0. Germline CDR1 reads SGHRS; CDR2 reads YFSETQ. The CDR3 sequence is 16 residues long. This chain's CDR3 is CASSGTSGGSYNEQFF. As DNA, the CDR3 is TGCGCCAGCAGCGGGACTAGCGGGGGCTCCTACAATGAGCAGTTCTTC.

The V call is TRBV6-6, the J call TRBJ1-3, with D possibly TRBD1 on 6 matching bases. CDR1 is MNHNY, CDR2 SVGAGI, per germline (reference sequence). Trimming removed 6 bases from V and 2 bases from J, with 8 bases in between. The CDR3 runs 13 residues. The DNA of the CDR3 is TGTGCCAGCAGCACAGGGACTGGAAACACCATATATTTT. Amino acids: CASSTGTGNTIYF.

V is TRBV2 and J is TRBJ2-5; D gene ambiguous. The CDR3 spans 14 residues. The germline V gene encodes CDR1 SNHLY and CDR2 FYNNEI. With 2 bases removed from V and 1 base from J, the gap between germline ends came to 8 bases. The CDR3 nucleotides read TGTGCCAGCAGTGAACTCAGTCCCCAAGAGACCCAGTACTTC. This encodes CASSELSPQETQYF.

Here the CDR3 reads CASGPQSNSPLHF. The CDR3 bases are TGTGCCTCAGGGCCCCAAAGTAATTCACCCCTCCACTTT. V is TRBV10-3 and J is TRBJ1-6; perhaps TRBD1 as D (5 bases). Germline V gene data show CDR1 as ENHRY and CDR2 as SYGVKD. Trimming pared 11 bases from V and 6 bases from J, leaving 14 bases between. The CDR3 contains 13 residues.

The chain joins TRBV28 to TRBJ1-2, with 7 bases fitting TRBD1. Germline loops: CDR1 MDHEN, CDR2 SYDVKM. V lost 4 bases to trimming and J lost 8 bases; unmatched junction nucleotides: 10. The CDR3 is 14 amino acids. The CDR3 region is CASSSVTGMKGYTF. The CDR3 DNA follows: TGTGCCAGCAGTTCAGTGACAGGGATGAAGGGCTACACCTTC.

The V call is TRBV6-5, the J call TRBJ2-3, with 8 nucleotides matching TRBD1. Germline V gives CDR1 MNHEY, CDR2 SVGAGI. J was trimmed by 4 bases and V by 6 bases; bases with no gene match: 6. The CDR3 has 14 residues. CDR3 nucleotides: TGTGCCAGCAGGAGACAGGGGCACGCAGATACGCAGTATTTT. This sequence encodes CASRRQGHADTQYF.

The chain links TRBV28 to TRBJ2-5; D not resolved. The J call may be incorrect, as the DNA end agrees better with TRBJ2-7. This CDR3 spans 13 amino acids. CDR1 is MDHEN, CDR2 SYDVKM, per germline. The CDR3 bases are TGTGCCAGCCGATTTAATCGTGCCTACGAGCAGTACTTC. Amino acids: CASRFNRAYEQYF.

V usage is TRBV28 and J usage is TRBJ2-7; the match to TRBD2 covers 9 bases. The length of the CDR3 is 18 residues. The trim removed 7 bases at V and 2 bases at J, leaving 18 bases unmatched. Germline V gives CDR1 MDHEN, CDR2 SYDVKM. In DNA form, the CDR3 reads TGTGCCAGCACCCCTCGGTGGGTAGCGGGGGAGAACCCCTACGAGCAGTACTTC. Residues: CASTPRWVAGENPYEQYF.

The rearrangement links TRBV5-6 to TRBJ1-1, with 8 bases lining up with TRBD1. The CDR3 runs 14 residues. J lost 5 bases, V lost 0 bases, and 3 bases had no gene match. Germline V gene data show CDR1 as SGHDT and CDR2 as YYEEEE. The CDR3 bases are TGTGCCAGCAGCTTGGGTCAGGGGGCAACTGAAGCTTTCTTT. This encodes CASSLGQGATEAFF.

The V call is TRBV7-8, the J call TRBJ2-7; perhaps TRBD1 as D (6 bases). Deletions cut 7 bases from V and 1 base from J, with 14 bases between. CDR1 SGHVS and CDR2 FQNEAQ come from the germline V gene. The CDR3 runs 14 residues. CDR3 sequence reads: CASKFTGISYEQYF. CDR3 in DNA: TGTGCCAGCAAATTTACAGGGATTTCCTACGAGCAGTACTTC.

The gene calls are TRBV7-2 and TRBJ2-5; TRBD2 matches 8 bases. The end of the DNA is better explained by TRBJ2-7, so the J call may be wrong. The CDR3 covers 14 residues. Germline-derived CDR1 and CDR2 are SGHTA and FQGNSA. The DNA for the CDR3 is TGTGCCAGCAGCCCCTCGGGACTAGATCGCGAGCAGTACTTC. Its translation is CASSPSGLDREQYF.

The chain couples TRBV18 to TRBJ2-1; a weak D match, TRBD2 (6 bases). The CDR3 runs to 14 residues. Germline-derived CDR1 and CDR2 are KGHSH and LQKENI. The V end was cut by 3 bases, the J end by 11 bases, with 17 bases between. The CDR3 protein is CASSPLASADQQFF. Here the CDR3 DNA reads TGTGCCAGCTCACCCCTCGCTAGCGCTGATCAGCAGTTCTTC.

J is TRBJ1-2 and V is TRBV13; D gene unclear. The germline CDR1 and CDR2 sequences are PRHDT and FYEKMQ (reference sequence). The CDR3 runs 13 residues. V was shortened by 5 bases and J by 8 bases, with 15 bases between the two germline ends. The CDR3 coding sequence is TGTGCCAGCAGCCTGACTCTCGGCGGGGGCTACACCTTC. Translating gives CASSLTLGGGYTF.

The rearrangement joins TRBV4-3 to TRBJ1-5; D is possibly TRBD1 (5 bases). The length of the CDR3 is 15 residues. Germline V gene sequence: CDR1 LGHNA, CDR2 YSLEER. The V end was cut by 0 bases, the J end by 7 bases, with 13 bases between. This CDR3 reads CASSQDSGGYQPQHF. CDR3 DNA sequence: TGCGCCAGCAGCCAAGATAGCGGGGGATACCAGCCCCAGCATTTT.

The chain couples TRBV9 to TRBJ2-1, with no clear D. The V gene's germline CDR1 is SGDLS and CDR2 YYNGEE. Between the trimmed V and J ends, which lost 0 bases and 5 bases, there was a span of 12 bases. The CDR3 runs to 15 residues. CDR3 residues: CASSVVDAANNEQFF. In DNA form, the CDR3 reads TGTGCCAGCAGCGTAGTTGATGCGGCCAACAATGAGCAGTTCTTC.

V and J are TRBV5-3 and TRBJ2-3; TRBD2 matches 14 bases. TRBV5-3 is classed as an ORF, of uncertain function. J lost 1 base, V lost 4 bases, and 11 bases had no gene match. The CDR3 is made up of 19 amino acids. In DNA, the CDR3 is TGTGCCAGAAGCCCATGGACTAGCGGGGGGCCCCGGGGCACAGATACGCAGTATTTT. Protein: CARSPWTSGGPRGTDTQYF.

The genes are TRBV29-1 and TRBJ1-3; 8 bases are a match to TRBD1. After removal of 6 bases from V and 0 bases from J, the junction contained 7 bases not matched to a gene. In germline, CDR1 is SQVTM, CDR2 ANQGSEA. This CDR3 has 15 amino acids. CDR3 coding DNA: TGCAGCGTCACGGACAGGGCCTCCTCTGGAAACACCATATATTTT. This encodes CSVTDRASSGNTIYF.

The rearrangement uses TRBV18 and TRBJ1-2; TRBD1 might be the D (6 bases). This CDR3 has 14 amino acids. The V and J ends lost 6 bases and 5 bases respectively, with 16 bases between them. The germline CDR1 and CDR2 sequences are KGHSH and LQKENI. CDR3 protein: CASSHTRDNYGYTF. The CDR3 DNA reads as TGTGCCAGCTCTCACACCCGGGACAATTATGGCTACACCTTC.

This chain links TRBV28 with TRBJ1-1, with 9 nucleotides matching TRBD1. CDR1 is MDHEN, CDR2 SYDVKM, per germline. V gave up 6 bases and J gave up 1 base; unmatched junction bases: 6. The CDR3 sequence is 15 residues long. CDR3 nucleotide sequence: TGTGCCAGCAGCTGGACAGGGGTTGAGAACACTGAAGCTTTCTTT. This sequence encodes CASSWTGVENTEAFF.

J is TRBJ2-5 and V is TRBV5-6, with D possibly being TRBD2 (5 bases). The J call may be wrong; the DNA end is better matched by TRBJ2-7. The CDR3 is made up of 17 amino acids. Germline loops: CDR1 SGHDT, CDR2 YYEEEE. The CDR3: CASSLVTDGVPNYEQYF. The CDR3, as DNA: TGTGCCAGCAGCTTGGTTACGGACGGGGTCCCCAACTACGAGCAGTACTTC.